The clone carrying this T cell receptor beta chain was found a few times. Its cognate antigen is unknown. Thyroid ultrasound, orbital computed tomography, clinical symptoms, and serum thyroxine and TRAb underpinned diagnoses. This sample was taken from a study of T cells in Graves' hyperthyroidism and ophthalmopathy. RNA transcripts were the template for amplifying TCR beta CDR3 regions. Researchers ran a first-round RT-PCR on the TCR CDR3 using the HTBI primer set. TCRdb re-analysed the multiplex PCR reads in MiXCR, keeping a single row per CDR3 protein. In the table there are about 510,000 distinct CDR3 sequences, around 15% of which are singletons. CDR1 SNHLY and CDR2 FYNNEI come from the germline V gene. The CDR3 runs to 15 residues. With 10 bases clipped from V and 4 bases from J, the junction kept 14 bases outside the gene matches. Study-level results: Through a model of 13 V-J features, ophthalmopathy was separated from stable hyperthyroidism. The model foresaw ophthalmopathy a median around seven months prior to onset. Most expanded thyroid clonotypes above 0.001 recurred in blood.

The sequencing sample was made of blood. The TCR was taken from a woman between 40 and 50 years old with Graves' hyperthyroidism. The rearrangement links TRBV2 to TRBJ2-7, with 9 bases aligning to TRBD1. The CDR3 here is CATNEPGQGPYEQYF. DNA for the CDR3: TGTGCCACCAACGAGCCGGGACAGGGTCCATACGAGCAGTACTTC.